The 15 T cell receptor beta chains below come from one sample, sequenced in a study of blood T cell repertoires in COVID-19. Some clones are missing from TCRdb's copy, which holds only in-frame ones; the method was immunoSEQ multiplex PCR. The sample has fewer than 600,000 clones; roughly nine tenths are singletons. Material: peripheral blood. These receptors were taken from a man younger than 35 with COVID-19, enrolled during active disease.

This rearrangement joins TRBV3-1 (or the pseudogene TRBV3-2) to TRBJ2-5, with 10 nucleotides matching TRBD1. The germline CDR1 and CDR2 sequences are LGHDT and YNNKEL (reference sequence). Trimming cost V 4 bases and J 2 bases; bases outside gene matches: 7. The CDR3 is 16 residues long. DNA of the CDR3: TGTGCCAGCAGCCCCAGAGGGGGACAGGGGCAAGAGACCCAGTACTTC. Protein sequence: CASSPRGGQGQETQYF.

This CDR3 is CASSLTGSSYNEQFF. CDR3 bases: TGTGCCAGTAGTTTGACTGGGAGCTCCTACAATGAGCAGTTCTTC. V is TRBV19 and J is TRBJ2-1, with D perhaps matching TRBD2 (5 bases). In germline, CDR1 is LNHDA, CDR2 SQIVND (reference sequence). The CDR3 consists of 15 residues. Deletions cut 5 bases from V and 0 bases from J, with 11 bases between.

V and J are TRBV9 and TRBJ2-1; TRBD2 agrees at 10 bases. The CDR3 runs 14 residues. Germline-derived CDR1 and CDR2 are SGDLS and YYNGEE. The J segment lost 11 bases and the V segment lost 0 bases, leaving 5 bases of the junction unmatched. The DNA of the CDR3 is TGTGCCAGCAGCGTAGTTGTAGCGGGAGGCCAGCAGTTCTTC. Protein: CASSVVVAGGQQFF. Based on the CDR3 plus reference TRBV9 and TRBJ2-1, the full variable domain is DSGVTQTPKHLITATGQRVTLRCSPRSGDLSVYWYQQSLDQGLQFLIQYYNGEERAKGNILERFSAQQFPDLHSELNLSSLELGDSALYFCASSVVVAGGQQFFGPGTRLTVL.

The table lists this clone with a count of one. The chain has TRBV9 and TRBJ2-3; maybe TRBD1 (6 bases). Germline-derived CDR1 and CDR2 are SGDLS and YYNGEE. V was pared by 0 bases and J by 0 bases, with 11 bases between. The CDR3 totals 16 residues. CDR3 coding DNA: TGTGCCAGCAGCGTAGAGGCAGGGGCTAGCACAGATACGCAGTATTTT. Translated: CASSVEAGASTDTQYF.

The chain combines TRBV6-5 with TRBJ1-6; D uncertain. CDR3 length: 13 residues. Looked up from germline, CDR1 is MNHEY and CDR2 is SVGAGI. V was shortened by 1 base and J by 9 bases, with 7 bases between the two germline ends. CDR3 nucleotides: TGTGCCAGCAGTTACTTGGGAGGTTCACCCCTCCACTTT. This encodes CASSYLGGSPLHF.

The chain has TRBV29-1 and TRBJ2-1; D not certain. Trimming left V 4 bases short and J 6 bases short, with 19 bases between. This CDR3 region has 15 residues. Germline assignment: CDR1 SQVTM and CDR2 ANQGSEA. In DNA, the CDR3 is TGCAGCGTTGGGAATGAGAATGGGCCCCTCAATGAGCAGTTCTTC. Amino acid sequence: CSVGNENGPLNEQFF.

V gene TRBV5-1 combines with J gene TRBJ2-5; TRBD1 matches 7 bases. Germline CDR1 SGHRS, CDR2 YFSETQ. This CDR3 comprises 15 residues. The junction had 7 bases not matched to a gene; V was cut back by 0 bases and J by 5 bases. The CDR3 DNA sequence: TGCGCCAGCAGCTTGGCCGACAGGGCTAGGGAGACCCAGTACTTC. Its protein is CASSLADRARETQYF.

The V gene is TRBV19, the J gene TRBJ2-3; 9 bases line up with TRBD1. The germline CDR1 and CDR2 sequences are LNHDA and SQIVND (reference sequence). Trimming cost V 3 bases and J 1 base; bases outside gene matches: 2. The CDR3 is 15 amino acids. This CDR3 is CASSIRDRGTDTQYF. The CDR3 region has the DNA TGTGCCAGTAGTATTCGGGACAGGGGCACAGATACGCAGTATTTT.

This clone was seen a single time. The chain carries TRBV7-9 and TRBJ1-2; 7 bases agree with TRBD1. Germline V CDR1 and CDR2: SEHNR, FQNEAQ (reference sequence). The CDR3 length is 13 residues. With V trimmed by 1 base and J by 8 bases, 4 bases remained unmatched. The CDR3: CASSLGDSLGYTF. The CDR3 DNA follows: TGTGCCAGCAGCTTAGGGGACAGCTTGGGCTACACCTTC. Looking up the rest from reference TRBV7-9 and TRBJ1-2 gives the full variable domain: DTGVSQNPRHKITKRGQNVTFRCDPISEHNRLYWYRQTLGQGPEFLTYFQNEAQLEKSRLLSDRFSAERPKGSFSTLEIQRTEQGDSAMYLCASSLGDSLGYTFGSGTRLTVV.

This clone has a count of ten or more. This sample includes further DNA sequences coding for the same CDR3. The chain links TRBV4-1 to TRBJ2-7, with D tentatively TRBD1 (6 bases). Germline V lookup: CDR1 MGHRA, CDR2 YSYEKL. The CDR3 extends over 13 amino acids. The ends were cut back, 4 bases at V and 5 bases at J, with 12 bases in the middle. DNA for the CDR3: TGCGCCAGCAGCCTAGGGACACTGGACGAGCAGTACTTC. Translating gives CASSLGTLDEQYF.

This clone showed up just a few times. V usage is TRBV7-8 and J usage is TRBJ2-5, with no clear D. The V and J ends lost 5 bases and 6 bases respectively, with 13 bases between them. CDR1 SGHVS and CDR2 FQNEAQ come from the germline V gene. This CDR3 comprises 13 residues. The chain's CDR3 is CASSPGSWQTQYF. CDR3 DNA: TGTGCCAGCAGCCCCGGGTCATGGCAGACCCAGTACTTC.

The rearrangement joins TRBV5-1 to TRBJ2-7; 9 bases fit TRBD2. After removal of 0 bases from V and 4 bases from J, the junction contained 8 bases not matched to a gene. The CDR3 sequence is 16 residues long. Germline V gene sequence: CDR1 SGHRS, CDR2 YFSETQ. CDR3 protein: CASSLGQGLALYEQYF. The CDR3 DNA sequence: TGCGCCAGCAGCTTGGGGCAGGGACTAGCCCTTTACGAGCAGTACTTC.

In its sample, this clone was seen once. The chain links TRBV5-1 to TRBJ2-3; perhaps TRBD2 as D (6 bases). Trimming cost V 2 bases and J 6 bases, with 10 bases left between them. This CDR3 is built from 13 residues. The germline CDR1 and CDR2 sequences are SGHRS and YFSETQ. The CDR3 here is CASSFYLADTQYF. CDR3 bases: TGCGCCAGCAGCTTTTACCTAGCGGATACGCAGTATTTT.

The V and J genes are TRBV11-2 and TRBJ2-5; D unresolved. V shed 5 bases and J shed 5 bases, with 12 bases lying between them. CDR1 and CDR2 from the germline V gene are SGHAT and FQNNGV. The CDR3 covers 13 residues. The CDR3: CASSPLPSETQYF. DNA for the CDR3: TGTGCCAGCAGCCCCCTCCCGTCGGAGACCCAGTACTTC.

V gene TRBV5-1 combines with J gene TRBJ1-6; D is ambiguous. CDR3 length: 17 residues. The germline CDR1 and CDR2 sequences are SGHRS and YFSETQ. V lost 0 bases and J 7 bases, leaving 17 bases between the germline ends. CDR3 residues: CASSLGNAYVGNSPLHF. The CDR3 nucleotides are TGCGCCAGCAGCTTGGGGAACGCGTACGTCGGGAATTCACCCCTCCACTTT.